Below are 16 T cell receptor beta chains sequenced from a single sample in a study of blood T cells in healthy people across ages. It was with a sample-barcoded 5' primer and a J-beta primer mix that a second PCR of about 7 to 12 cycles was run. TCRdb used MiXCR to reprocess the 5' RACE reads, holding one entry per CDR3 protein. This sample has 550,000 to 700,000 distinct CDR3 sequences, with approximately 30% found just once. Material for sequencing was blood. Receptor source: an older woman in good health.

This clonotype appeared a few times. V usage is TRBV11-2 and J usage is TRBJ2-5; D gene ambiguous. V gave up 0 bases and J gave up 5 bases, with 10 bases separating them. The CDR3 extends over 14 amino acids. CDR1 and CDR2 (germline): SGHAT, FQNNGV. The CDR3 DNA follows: TGTGCCAGCAGCTTAGATAGCCGCAGGGAGACCCAGTACTTC. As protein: CASSLDSRRETQYF.

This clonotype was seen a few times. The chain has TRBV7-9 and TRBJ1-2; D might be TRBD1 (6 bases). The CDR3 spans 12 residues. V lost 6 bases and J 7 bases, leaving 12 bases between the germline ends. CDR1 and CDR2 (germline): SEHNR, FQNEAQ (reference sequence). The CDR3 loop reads CASSTEGVGYTF. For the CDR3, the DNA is TGTGCCAGCAGTACAGAGGGGGTTGGCTACACCTTC.

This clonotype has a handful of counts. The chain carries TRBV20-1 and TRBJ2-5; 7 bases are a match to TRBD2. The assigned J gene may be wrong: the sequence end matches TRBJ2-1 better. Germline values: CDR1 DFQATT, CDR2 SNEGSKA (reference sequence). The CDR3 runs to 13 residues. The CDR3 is CSAPRQSGGEQFF. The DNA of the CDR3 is TGCAGTGCCCCCCGTCAGTCGGGGGGTGAGCAGTTCTTC.

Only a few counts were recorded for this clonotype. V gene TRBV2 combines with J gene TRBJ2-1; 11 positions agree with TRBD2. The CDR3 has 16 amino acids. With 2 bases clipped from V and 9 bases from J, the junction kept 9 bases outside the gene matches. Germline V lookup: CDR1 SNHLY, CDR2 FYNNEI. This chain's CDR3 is CASSESIAGGPSEQFF. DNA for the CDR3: TGTGCCAGCAGTGAATCGATAGCGGGGGGGCCTTCTGAGCAGTTCTTC.

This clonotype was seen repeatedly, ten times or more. The CDR3 here is CASTNPRGGGEEQFF. The DNA for the CDR3 is TGTGCCAGCACCAACCCCCGCGGGGGAGGAGAGGAGCAGTTCTTC. The rearrangement links TRBV6-6 to TRBJ2-1; 7 bases line up with TRBD2. V lost 7 bases, J lost 10 bases, and 16 bases stayed unmatched. CDR3 length: 15 amino acids. Germline V gene data show CDR1 as MNHNY and CDR2 as SVGAGI (reference sequence).

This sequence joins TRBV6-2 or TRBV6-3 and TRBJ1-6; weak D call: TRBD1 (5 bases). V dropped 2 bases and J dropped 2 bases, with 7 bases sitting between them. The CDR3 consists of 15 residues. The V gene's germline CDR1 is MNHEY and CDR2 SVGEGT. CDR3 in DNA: TGTGCCAGCAGTTACAGGGGTCCCTATAATTCACCCCTCCACTTT. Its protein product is CASSYRGPYNSPLHF.

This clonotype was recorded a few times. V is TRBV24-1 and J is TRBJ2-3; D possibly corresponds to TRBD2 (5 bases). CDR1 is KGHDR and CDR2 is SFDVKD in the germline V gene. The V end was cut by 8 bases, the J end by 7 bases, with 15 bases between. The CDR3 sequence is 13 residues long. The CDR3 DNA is TGTGCCACCATCTCCAAAGGGAGAAATACGCAGTATTTT. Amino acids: CATISKGRNTQYF.

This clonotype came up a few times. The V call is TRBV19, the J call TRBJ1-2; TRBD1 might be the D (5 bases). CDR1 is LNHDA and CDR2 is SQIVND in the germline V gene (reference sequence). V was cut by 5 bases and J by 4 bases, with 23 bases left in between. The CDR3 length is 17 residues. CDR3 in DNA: TGTGCCAGTAGTCCCAGCGGCCAAGACAGAATAATCTATGGCTACACCTTC. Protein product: CASSPSGQDRIIYGYTF.

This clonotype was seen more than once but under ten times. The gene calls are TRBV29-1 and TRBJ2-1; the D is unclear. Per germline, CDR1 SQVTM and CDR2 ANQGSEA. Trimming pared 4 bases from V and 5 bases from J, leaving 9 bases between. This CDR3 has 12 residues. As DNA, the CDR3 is TGCAGCGTTGTACCTAGTAACAATGAGCAGTTCTTC. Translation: CSVVPSNNEQFF.

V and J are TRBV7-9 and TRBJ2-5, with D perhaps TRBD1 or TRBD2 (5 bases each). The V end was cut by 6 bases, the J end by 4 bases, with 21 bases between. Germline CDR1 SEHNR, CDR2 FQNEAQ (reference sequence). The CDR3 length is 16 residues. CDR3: CASSRSAGRVGETQYF. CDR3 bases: TGTGCCAGCAGTCGGTCGGCAGGGCGGGTAGGAGAGACCCAGTACTTC.

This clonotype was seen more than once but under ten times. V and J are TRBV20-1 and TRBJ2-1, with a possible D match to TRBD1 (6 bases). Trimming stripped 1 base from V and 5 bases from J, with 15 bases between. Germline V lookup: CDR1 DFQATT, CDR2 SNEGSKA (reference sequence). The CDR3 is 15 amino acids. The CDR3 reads CSARVFGQGNNEQFF. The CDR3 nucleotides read TGCAGTGCTAGAGTTTTCGGGCAGGGGAACAATGAGCAGTTCTTC.

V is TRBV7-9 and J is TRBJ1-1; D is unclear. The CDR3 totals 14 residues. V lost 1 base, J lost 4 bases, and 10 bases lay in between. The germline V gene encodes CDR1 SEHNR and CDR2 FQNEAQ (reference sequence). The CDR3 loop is CASSLVRTLTEAFF. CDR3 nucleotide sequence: TGTGCCAGCAGCTTAGTAAGGACTCTCACTGAAGCTTTCTTT.

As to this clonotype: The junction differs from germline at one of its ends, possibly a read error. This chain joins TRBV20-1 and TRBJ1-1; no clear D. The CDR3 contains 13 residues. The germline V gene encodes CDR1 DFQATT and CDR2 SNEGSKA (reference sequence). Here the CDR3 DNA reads TGCAGTGCCCCTCCTCCTATGAACACTGAAGCTTTATTT. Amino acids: CSAPPPMNTEALF.

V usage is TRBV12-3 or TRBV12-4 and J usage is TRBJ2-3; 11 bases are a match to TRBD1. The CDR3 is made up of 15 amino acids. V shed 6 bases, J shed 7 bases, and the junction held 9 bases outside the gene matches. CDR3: CASRQGQGDRNTQYF. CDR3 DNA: TGTGCCAGCAGGCAGGGACAGGGGGATCGAAATACGCAGTATTTT.

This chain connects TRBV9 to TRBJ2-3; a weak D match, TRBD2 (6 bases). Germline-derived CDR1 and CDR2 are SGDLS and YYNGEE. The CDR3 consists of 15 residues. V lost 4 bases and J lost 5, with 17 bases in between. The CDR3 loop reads CASSLLQWRGDTQYF. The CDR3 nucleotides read TGTGCCAGCAGCCTTTTACAGTGGAGGGGAGATACGCAGTATTTT.

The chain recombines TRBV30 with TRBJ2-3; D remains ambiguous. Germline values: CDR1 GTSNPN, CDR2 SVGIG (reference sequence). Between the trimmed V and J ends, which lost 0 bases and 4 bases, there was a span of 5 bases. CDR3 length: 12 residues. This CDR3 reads CAWSVIPDTQYF. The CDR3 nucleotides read TGTGCCTGGAGTGTTATTCCAGATACGCAGTATTTT. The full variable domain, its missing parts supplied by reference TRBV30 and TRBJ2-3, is SQTIHQWPATLVQPVGSPLSLECTVEGTSNPNLYWYRQAAGRGLQLLFYSVGIGQISSEVPQNLSASRPQDRQFILSSKKLLLSDSGFYLCAWSVIPDTQYFGPGTRLTVL.